This T cell receptor (beta chain) appears in the sequencing data of a study of blood T cells in healthy people across ages. Regarding the study as a whole: Expanded clonotype shifts may have been confounded, as the donors had an unknown CMV status.

A J-beta primer mix and a sample-barcoded 5' primer were used in a second PCR of about 6 to 12 cycles. Each CDR3 protein gets one entry after TCRdb re-called the 5' RACE reads with MiXCR. The sample yields some 900,000 distinct CDR3 sequences, roughly 50% seen once. Regarding this clonotype: The antigen is undetermined.

The V end was cut by 6 bases, the J end by 0 bases, with 12 bases between. CDR3 length: 14 residues. Germline-derived CDR1 and CDR2 are MNHEY and SMNVEV (reference sequence). The clonotype comes from a man aged 25-45 years in good health. Sequencing was carried out using blood. The rearrangement uses TRBV27 and TRBJ2-7; possibly TRBD1 or TRBD2 for D (5 bases each). The DNA of the CDR3 is TGTGCCAGCAGGAAGTTGGGGGACTCCTACGAGCAGTACTTC. It is translated as CASRKLGDSYEQYF.